These 30 T cell receptor beta chains were sequenced from one sample in a study of cytomegalovirus exposure and HLA in healthy donors. In the PCR, 60 Vbeta and 13 Jbeta primers were used. The protocol was immunoSEQ multiplex PCR, while the TCRdb copy is restricted to in-frame clones and leaves out a portion. This sample yields 160,000 or so clones, of which about 77% are seen a single time; more than 2% belongs to the top ten. The sequencing sample was made of PBMCs. The source of these receptors is a man aged 55 to 70 in good health and CMV-seronegative.

This chain links TRBV9 with TRBJ1-1; the match to TRBD1 covers 7 bases. The germline CDR1 and CDR2 sequences are SGDLS and YYNGEE. CDR3 size: 15 residues. After removal of 0 bases from V and 6 bases from J, the junction contained 8 bases not matched to a gene. CDR3 protein: CASSVAGGTSAEAFF. The CDR3 region has the DNA TGTGCCAGCAGCGTAGCAGGGGGTACGAGCGCTGAAGCTTTCTTT. The full variable domain, in which reference TRBV9 and TRBJ1-1 provide the parts outside the CDR3, is DSGVTQTPKHLITATGQRVTLRCSPRSGDLSVYWYQQSLDQGLQFLIQYYNGEERAKGNILERFSAQQFPDLHSELNLSSLELGDSALYFCASSVAGGTSAEAFFGQGTRLTVV.

The chain couples TRBV4-2 to TRBJ1-1; D possibly corresponds to TRBD1 (5 bases). Trimming stripped 0 bases from V and 4 bases from J, with 18 bases between. The germline V gene has CDR1 LGHNA and CDR2 YNFKEQ. This CDR3 region has 17 residues. For the CDR3, the DNA is TGTGCCAGCAGCCAAGAGGCTTGGGAGGGGCCGGTCACTGAAGCTTTCTTT. Amino acid sequence: CASSQEAWEGPVTEAFF.

J is TRBJ2-7 and V is TRBV28, with TRBD1 matching 9 bases. The CDR3 consists of 12 residues. The V gene's germline CDR1 is MDHEN and CDR2 SYDVKM. V lost 6 bases to trimming and J lost 6 bases; unmatched junction nucleotides: 3. In nucleotides, the CDR3 is TGTGCCAGCAGGCGGACAGGGGCCGAGCAGTACTTC. Translation gives CASRRTGAEQYF.

The genes are TRBV28 and TRBJ2-3, with TRBD2 matching 11 bases. Germline loops: CDR1 MDHEN, CDR2 SYDVKM. Trimming removed 4 bases from V and 3 bases from J; junction bases left unmatched: 9. The CDR3 loop spans 17 amino acids. The CDR3 loop is CASSSQLTSGRTDTQYF. In DNA form, the CDR3 reads TGTGCCAGCAGTTCCCAACTAACTAGCGGGAGAACAGATACGCAGTATTTT.

The gene calls are TRBV5-5 and TRBJ2-7; no clear D gene. Trimming removed 5 bases from V and 0 bases from J, with 6 bases in between. Germline assignment: CDR1 SGHKS and CDR2 YYEKEE (reference sequence). The CDR3 consists of 12 residues. The CDR3 here is CASRSSSYEQYF. The CDR3 DNA reads TGTGCCAGCAGGTCGAGCTCCTACGAGCAGTACTTC.

The chain uses TRBV25-1 and TRBJ2-7, with 11 bases identical to TRBD1. Germline lookup yields CDR1 MGHDK and CDR2 SYGVNS. The CDR3 has 14 residues. Losses at the gene ends were 4 bases for V and 2 bases for J; bases not matched to a gene: 1. Here the CDR3 reads CASSGGQGAYEQYF. The CDR3 DNA reads as TGTGCCAGCAGTGGGGGACAGGGGGCCTACGAGCAGTACTTC.

V is TRBV5-1 and J is TRBJ2-3; D remains unclear. The CDR3 runs to 15 residues. From germline, CDR1 is SGHRS and CDR2 YFSETQ. Between the trimmed V and J ends, which lost 4 bases and 0 bases, there was a span of 12 bases. This chain's CDR3 is CASSLDPSSTDTQYF. CDR3 DNA sequence: TGCGCCAGCAGCCTGGACCCAAGCAGCACAGATACGCAGTATTTT.

This clone was seen repeatedly, ten times or more. V is TRBV5-6 and J is TRBJ1-5; 11 bases are shared with TRBD1. This CDR3 contains 16 residues. The V and J ends lost 1 base and 7 bases, in that order; junction bases with no gene match: 7. The germline CDR1 and CDR2 sequences are SGHDT and YYEEEE. In DNA, the CDR3 is TGTGCCAGCAGCTTGAGGCCGGGACAGGGGGAACAGCCCCAGCATTTT. Encoded protein: CASSLRPGQGEQPQHF. The entire variable domain, with the rest obtained from reference TRBV5-6 and TRBJ1-5, is as follows: DAGVTQSPTHLIKTRGQQVTLRCSPKSGHDTVSWYQQALGQGPQFIFQYYEEEERQRGNFPDRFSGHQFPNYSSELNVNALLLGDSALYLCASSLRPGQGEQPQHFGDGTRLSIL.

This clone has a handful of counts. Other nucleotide sequences in the sample specify the same CDR3. The CDR3 region has the DNA TGTGCCATCAGTGAGTCGGAAGGGGTGAACACTGAAGCTTTCTTT. Translation: CAISESEGVNTEAFF. The chain couples TRBV10-3 to TRBJ1-1; TRBD1 is a possible D gene (5 bases). Trimming took 0 bases from V and 0 from J, leaving 8 bases between them. This CDR3 comprises 15 residues. CDR1 is ENHRY and CDR2 is SYGVKD in the germline V gene.

This clone was seen only a few times. J is TRBJ1-4 and V is TRBV6-6; 8 nucleotides line up with TRBD1. The CDR3 has 14 residues. V trimming: 6 bases; J trimming: 8 bases; junction bases outside the gene matches: 8. The germline gives CDR1 MNHNY, CDR2 SVGAGI (reference sequence). The CDR3 is CASRKGQGGEKLFF. The CDR3 DNA reads as TGTGCCAGCAGGAAAGGACAGGGCGGGGAAAAACTGTTTTTT.

V usage is TRBV7-4 and J usage is TRBJ2-1, with 13 bases matching TRBD2. Germline values: CDR1 SGHVT, CDR2 SQSDAQ. J was trimmed by 3 bases and V by 7 bases; bases with no gene match: 15. The CDR3 runs 19 residues. As DNA, the CDR3 is TGTGCCAGCATCAATGAAGGGACTAGCGGGGCTGGTGGCTACAATGAGCAGTTCTTC. The encoded protein is CASINEGTSGAGGYNEQFF.

The V gene is TRBV4-1, the J gene TRBJ1-1; D possibly corresponds to TRBD1 (5 bases). The V end was cut by 4 bases, the J end by 11 bases, with 20 bases between. CDR3 size: 14 residues. Per germline, CDR1 MGHRA and CDR2 YSYEKL. The CDR3 loop reads CASSLDRDACLAFF. The CDR3 region has the DNA TGCGCCAGCAGCCTCGACAGAGACGCTTGTCTGGCTTTCTTT.

This chain joins TRBV7-2 and TRBJ1-5, with D possibly TRBD1 on 5 matching bases. Looked up from germline, CDR1 is SGHTA and CDR2 is FQGNSA. V was trimmed by 4 bases and J by 6 bases, leaving 13 bases between them. This CDR3 has 14 amino acids. Here the CDR3 reads CASSSTGFPQPQHF. DNA for the CDR3: TGTGCCAGCAGCTCAACAGGTTTCCCTCAGCCCCAGCATTTT. The variable domain in full, completed from reference TRBV7-2 and TRBJ1-5, reads GAGVSQSPSNKVTEKGKDVELRCDPISGHTALYWYRQSLGQGLEFLIYFQGNSAPDKSGLPSDRFSAERTGGSVSTLTIQRTQQEDSAVYLCASSSTGFPQPQHFGDGTRLSIL.

The chain has TRBV7-9 and TRBJ2-7; D not resolved. Germline V gives CDR1 SEHNR, CDR2 FQNEAQ (reference sequence). The germline V and J ends were trimmed by 1 base and 0 bases, with 7 bases remaining between them. This CDR3 has 14 residues. Here the CDR3 DNA reads TGTGCCAGCAGCTTAGACCGCAGCTCCTACGAGCAGTACTTC. This translates into CASSLDRSSYEQYF.

V gene TRBV4-3 combines with J gene TRBJ2-3, with a weak D call TRBD2 (5 bases). The CDR3 is made up of 17 amino acids. From germline, CDR1 is LGHNA and CDR2 YSLEER. Trimming took 0 bases from V and 0 from J, leaving 13 bases between them. The CDR3 loop is CASSQDGQDSSTDTQYF. The CDR3 region has the DNA TGCGCCAGCAGCCAAGATGGGCAGGACTCTAGCACAGATACGCAGTATTTT.

The V gene is TRBV6-6, the J gene TRBJ2-7; a weak D match, TRBD2 (6 bases). The ends were cut back, 0 bases at V and 6 bases at J, with 12 bases in the middle. Germline loops: CDR1 MNHNY, CDR2 SVGAGI (reference sequence). This CDR3 has 14 residues. This CDR3 reads CASSYSPGESEQYF. In DNA, the CDR3 is TGTGCCAGCAGTTACTCGCCGGGGGAGAGCGAGCAGTACTTC.

J is TRBJ1-2 and V is TRBV2; 9 bases fit TRBD1. Trimming cost V 4 bases and J 13 bases; bases outside gene matches: 13. Germline V gene sequence: CDR1 SNHLY, CDR2 FYNNEI. This CDR3 contains 14 residues. CDR3 residues: CASSGGQGRTRATF. Here the CDR3 DNA reads TGTGCCAGCAGTGGGGGACAGGGACGGACCAGAGCCACCTTC.

This clone was observed a few times. The chain has TRBV7-2 and TRBJ2-2, with D perhaps matching TRBD1 (5 bases). Germline V gene sequence: CDR1 SGHTA, CDR2 FQGNSA. V shed 4 bases and J shed 3 bases, with 6 bases lying between them. This CDR3 spans 13 amino acids. The CDR3 DNA reads TGTGCCAGCAGCTCCAGGGACACCGGGGAGCTGTTTTTT. Its translation: CASSSRDTGELFF.

This clone was counted only a few times. The chain is built from TRBV28 and TRBJ1-5; TRBD1 might be the D (6 bases). This CDR3 is 15 amino acids long. Germline V CDR1 and CDR2: MDHEN, SYDVKM. V was clipped by 2 bases and J by 3 bases, with 11 bases between them. The CDR3 DNA reads TGTGCCAGCAGTTTAGTGGGGACAATCAATCAGCCCCAGCATTTT. Protein: CASSLVGTINQPQHF.

The gene calls are TRBV5-8 and TRBJ1-1, with 7 bases fitting TRBD1. Trimming cost V 0 bases and J 1 base; bases outside gene matches: 12. Germline V gives CDR1 SGHTS, CDR2 YDEGEE. The CDR3 runs to 18 residues. In DNA, the CDR3 is TGTGCCAGCAGCTTGGGGGGTGGCCGGGACAGCAGGAACACTGAAGCTTTCTTT. Translation: CASSLGGGRDSRNTEAFF.

Only a few counts were recorded for this clone. This chain uses TRBV28 with TRBJ2-5, with 11 nucleotides matching TRBD1. The CDR3 is 17 residues long. CDR1 is MDHEN, CDR2 SYDVKM, per germline. V shed 7 bases and J 5 bases; nucleotides not matched to a gene: 15. CDR3 sequence (DNA): TGTGCCAGCATACCGGCCGCTGGACAGGGGGCAGGGGAGACCCAGTACTTC. This translates into CASIPAAGQGAGETQYF.

This chain joins TRBV5-1 and TRBJ1-2; 10 bases fit TRBD1. V lost 0 bases and J lost 6; bases outside the gene matches: 11. Germline V lookup: CDR1 SGHRS, CDR2 YFSETQ. The CDR3 runs 17 residues. CDR3 protein: CASSLDGTGVKAHGYTF. In DNA, the CDR3 is TGCGCCAGCAGCTTGGATGGGACAGGGGTTAAAGCTCATGGCTACACCTTC. The full variable domain, rest sourced from reference TRBV5-1 and TRBJ1-2, is KAGVTQTPRYLIKTRGQQVTLSCSPISGHRSVSWYQQTPGQGLQFLFEYFSETQRNKGNFPGRFSGRQFSNSRSEMNVSTLELGDSALYLCASSLDGTGVKAHGYTFGSGTRLTVV.

This sequence joins TRBV28 and TRBJ2-7; weak D call: TRBD2 (5 bases). V was clipped by 10 bases and J by 7 bases, with 23 bases between them. This CDR3 is built from 14 residues. Germline lookup yields CDR1 MDHEN and CDR2 SYDVKM. Here the CDR3 DNA reads TGTGCCACTAAACTTGGGCGGGTTGTGTATGAGCAGTACTTC. Protein sequence: CATKLGRVVYEQYF.

This clone was seen more than once but under ten times. This chain joins TRBV7-9 and TRBJ2-1, with D perhaps TRBD2 (6 bases). The V gene's germline CDR1 is SEHNR and CDR2 FQNEAQ (reference sequence). V was clipped by 0 bases and J by 5 bases, with 8 bases between them. The CDR3 runs to 14 residues. The CDR3 protein is CASSLALADNEQFF. CDR3 sequence (DNA): TGTGCCAGCAGCTTAGCGTTAGCGGACAATGAGCAGTTCTTC.

The chain recombines TRBV7-9 with TRBJ2-3; TRBD2 agrees at 10 bases. Germline V gives CDR1 SEHNR, CDR2 FQNEAQ (reference sequence). This CDR3 is built from 19 residues. The trim removed 2 bases at V and 2 bases at J, leaving 13 bases unmatched. The CDR3 sequence: CASSLKRGASGRPTDTQYF. In DNA, the CDR3 is TGTGCCAGCAGCTTAAAGAGAGGGGCTAGCGGGAGACCCACAGATACGCAGTATTTT.

This chain connects TRBV6-5 to TRBJ1-6; maybe TRBD1 (5 bases). This CDR3 spans 14 amino acids. Germline V lookup: CDR1 MNHEY, CDR2 SVGAGI. Trimming removed 3 bases from V and 5 bases from J, with 8 bases in between. CDR3 DNA: TGTGCCAGCAGTTATGACAGAAATAATTCACCCCTCCACTTT. Residues: CASSYDRNNSPLHF.

CDR3 sequence: CASSNTGTGGYEQYF. CDR3 nucleotide sequence: TGTGCCAGCAGCAACACCGGGACAGGGGGCTACGAGCAGTACTTC. V and J are TRBV13 and TRBJ2-7; 11 nucleotides match TRBD1. This CDR3 spans 15 amino acids. The V segment lost 5 bases and the J segment 3 bases; nucleotides outside the gene matches: 6. The germline CDR1 and CDR2 sequences are PRHDT and FYEKMQ (reference sequence).

CDR3: CASSGTVFTEAFF. The CDR3 DNA reads TGTGCCAGTAGCGGGACAGTATTCACTGAAGCTTTCTTT. The chain joins TRBV19 to TRBJ1-1, with 7 positions matching TRBD1. The J segment lost 4 bases and the V segment lost 6 bases, leaving 5 bases of the junction unmatched. In germline, CDR1 is LNHDA, CDR2 SQIVND (reference sequence). The CDR3 covers 13 residues.

The rearrangement joins TRBV5-1 to TRBJ2-2; D is unclear. The germline V gene encodes CDR1 SGHRS and CDR2 YFSETQ. With 2 bases removed from V and 1 base from J, the gap between germline ends came to 6 bases. The CDR3 length is 14 residues. The DNA for the CDR3 is TGCGCCAGCAGCTTTAGATGGAACACCGGGGAGCTGTTTTTT. Its translation is CASSFRWNTGELFF.

Comments on this clone: Other DNA sequences in this sample translate to the same CDR3. This sequence joins TRBV5-1 and TRBJ2-3; D is unresolved. Germline values: CDR1 SGHRS, CDR2 YFSETQ. The CDR3 spans 14 residues. With 0 bases removed from V and 1 base from J, the gap between germline ends came to 6 bases. This chain's CDR3 is CASSLEGGTDTQYF. CDR3 sequence (DNA): TGCGCCAGCAGCTTGGAAGGAGGCACAGATACGCAGTATTTT.